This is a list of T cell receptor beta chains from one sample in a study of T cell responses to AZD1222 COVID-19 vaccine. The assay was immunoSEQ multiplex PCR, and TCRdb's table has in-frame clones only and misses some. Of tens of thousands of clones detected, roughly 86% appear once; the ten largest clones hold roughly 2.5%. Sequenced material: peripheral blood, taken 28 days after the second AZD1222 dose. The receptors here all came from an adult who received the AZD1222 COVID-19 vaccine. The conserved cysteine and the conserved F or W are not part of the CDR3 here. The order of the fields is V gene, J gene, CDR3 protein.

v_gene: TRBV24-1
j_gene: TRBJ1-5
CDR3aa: ATRGTGPNQPQH

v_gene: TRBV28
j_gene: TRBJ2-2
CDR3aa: ASSRQGRNTGELF

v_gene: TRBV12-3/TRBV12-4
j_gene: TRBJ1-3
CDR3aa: ASSRAPGNTIY

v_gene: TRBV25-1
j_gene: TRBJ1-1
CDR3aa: ASSETGKAGTEAF

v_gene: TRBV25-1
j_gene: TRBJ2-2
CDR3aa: ASSEYKRTMGTGELF

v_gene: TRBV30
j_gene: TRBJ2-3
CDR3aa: AWKEGNTDTQY

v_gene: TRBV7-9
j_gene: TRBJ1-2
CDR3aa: ASSQLAGNYGYT

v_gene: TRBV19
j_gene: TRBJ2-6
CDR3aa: ASSPGANVLT

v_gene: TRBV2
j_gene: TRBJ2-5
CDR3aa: ASSRGQETQY

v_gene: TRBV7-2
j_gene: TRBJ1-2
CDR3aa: ASSVRDRGRDGYT

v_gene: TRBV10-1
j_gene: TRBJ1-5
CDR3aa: ASSEYLPGTANQPQH

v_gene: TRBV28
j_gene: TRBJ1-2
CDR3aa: ASRDSLHLNYGYT

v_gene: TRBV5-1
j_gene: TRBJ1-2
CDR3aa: ASSLAAGESNYGYT

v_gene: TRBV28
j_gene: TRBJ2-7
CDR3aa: ASSRGPGTDKYEQY

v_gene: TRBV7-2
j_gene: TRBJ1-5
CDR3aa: ASSLTALSNQPQH

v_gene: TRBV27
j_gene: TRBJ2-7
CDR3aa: ASSLFEGGGIVREQY

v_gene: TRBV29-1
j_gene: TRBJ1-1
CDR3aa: SVESGTGIQAF

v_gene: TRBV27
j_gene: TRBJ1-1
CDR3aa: ASSLRGGNTEAF

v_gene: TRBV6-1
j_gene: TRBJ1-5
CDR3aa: ASSELRGLNQPQH